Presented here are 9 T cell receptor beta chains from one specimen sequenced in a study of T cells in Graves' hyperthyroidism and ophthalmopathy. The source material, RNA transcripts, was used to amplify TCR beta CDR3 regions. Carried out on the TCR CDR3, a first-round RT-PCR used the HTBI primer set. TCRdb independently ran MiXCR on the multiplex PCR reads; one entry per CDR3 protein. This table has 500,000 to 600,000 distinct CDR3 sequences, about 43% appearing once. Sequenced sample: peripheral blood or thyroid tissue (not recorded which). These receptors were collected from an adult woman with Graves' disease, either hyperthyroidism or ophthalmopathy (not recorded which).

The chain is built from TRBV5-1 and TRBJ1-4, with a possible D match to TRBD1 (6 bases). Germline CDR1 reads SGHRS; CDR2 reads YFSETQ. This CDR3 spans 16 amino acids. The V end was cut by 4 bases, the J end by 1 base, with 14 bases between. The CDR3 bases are TGCGCCAGCAGCGCCACGGAGGGGGAAACTAATGAAAAACTGTTTTTT. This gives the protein CASSATEGETNEKLFF.

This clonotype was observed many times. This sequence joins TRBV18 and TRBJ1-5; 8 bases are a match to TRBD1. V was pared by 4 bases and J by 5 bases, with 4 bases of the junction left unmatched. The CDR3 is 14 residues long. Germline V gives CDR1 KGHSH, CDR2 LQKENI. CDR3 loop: CASSRTGYDQPQHF. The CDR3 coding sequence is TGTGCCAGCTCACGGACAGGGTATGATCAGCCCCAGCATTTT.

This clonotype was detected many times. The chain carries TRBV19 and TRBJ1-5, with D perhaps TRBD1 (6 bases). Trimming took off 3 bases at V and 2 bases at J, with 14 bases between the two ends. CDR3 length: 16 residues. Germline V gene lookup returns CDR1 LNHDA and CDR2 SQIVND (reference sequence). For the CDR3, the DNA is TGTGCCAGTAGTATCCCAGGGGTCCCCGGCAATCAGCCCCAGCATTTT. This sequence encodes CASSIPGVPGNQPQHF.

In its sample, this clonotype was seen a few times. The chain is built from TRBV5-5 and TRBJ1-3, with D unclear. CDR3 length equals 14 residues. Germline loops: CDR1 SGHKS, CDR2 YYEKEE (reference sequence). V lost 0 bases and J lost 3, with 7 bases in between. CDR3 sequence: CASSLVPSGNTIYF. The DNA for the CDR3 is TGTGCCAGCAGCTTGGTCCCAAGTGGAAACACCATATATTTT.

In DNA, the CDR3 is TGTGCCATCAGTGACAGTCGATCCTACGAGCAGTACTTC. The encoded protein is CAISDSRSYEQYF. The chain recombines TRBV10-3 with TRBJ2-7, with D unclear. The germline gives CDR1 ENHRY, CDR2 SYGVKD. This CDR3 spans 13 amino acids. Trimming shortened V by 3 bases and J by 1 base, and 7 bases separated the two germline ends.

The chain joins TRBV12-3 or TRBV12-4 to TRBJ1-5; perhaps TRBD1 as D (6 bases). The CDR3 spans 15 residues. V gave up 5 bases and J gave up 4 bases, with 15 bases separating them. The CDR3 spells CASSVGRGLNQPQHF. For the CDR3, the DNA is TGTGCCAGCAGTGTAGGACGGGGGCTAAATCAGCCCCAGCATTTT.

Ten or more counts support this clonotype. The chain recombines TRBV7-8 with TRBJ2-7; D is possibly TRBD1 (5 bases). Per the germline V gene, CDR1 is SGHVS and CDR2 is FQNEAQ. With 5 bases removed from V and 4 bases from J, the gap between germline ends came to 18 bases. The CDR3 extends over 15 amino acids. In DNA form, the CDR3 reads TGTGCCAGCAGCCCACCCAACAGGAAATTTTACGAGCAGTACTTC. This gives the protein CASSPPNRKFYEQYF. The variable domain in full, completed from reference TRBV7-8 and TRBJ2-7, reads GAGVSQSPRYKVAKRGQDVALRCDPISGHVSLFWYQQALGQGPEFLTYFQNEAQLDKSGLPSDRFFAERPEGSVSTLKIQRTQQEDSAVYLCASSPPNRKFYEQYFGPGTRLTVT.

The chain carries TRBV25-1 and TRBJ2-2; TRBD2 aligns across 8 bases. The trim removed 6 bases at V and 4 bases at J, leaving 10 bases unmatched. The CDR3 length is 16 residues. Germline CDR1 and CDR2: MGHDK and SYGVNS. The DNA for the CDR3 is TGTGCCAGCAGCCAACGAAGCGGGAGAGTCACCGGGGAGCTGTTTTTT. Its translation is CASSQRSGRVTGELFF.

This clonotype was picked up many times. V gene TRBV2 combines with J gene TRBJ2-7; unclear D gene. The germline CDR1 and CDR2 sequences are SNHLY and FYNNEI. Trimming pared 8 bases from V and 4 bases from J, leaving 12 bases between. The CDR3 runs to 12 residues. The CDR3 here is CASAAQNYEQYF. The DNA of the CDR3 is TGTGCCAGCGCCGCCCAAAATTACGAGCAGTACTTC.